The 17 T cell receptor beta chains listed next were all sequenced from one sample in a study of identical twins. Using its own MiXCR run on the 5' RACE reads, TCRdb lists one record per CDR3 protein. The table includes 420,000 or so distinct CDR3 sequences, less than 20% detected once. Sequenced: naive T cells sorted from blood. These TCRs come from a man aged 50 or older in good health.

This clonotype was picked up a small number of times. The chain combines TRBV6-1 with TRBJ2-1, with D unclear. CDR3 length equals 13 residues. The V gene lost 0 bases and the J gene lost 13 bases, with 13 bases spanning the gap. Germline V CDR1 and CDR2: MNHNS, SASEGT. The DNA of the CDR3 is TGTGCCAGCAGTGAAGCGCACCGACGTCACCAGTTCTTC. As protein: CASSEAHRRHQFF.

The chain uses TRBV19 and TRBJ2-7; TRBD2 matches at 9 bases. Unmatched junction bases numbered 2, after V lost 1 base and J lost 1 base. Germline V gene sequence: CDR1 LNHDA, CDR2 SQIVND (reference sequence). This CDR3 spans 15 amino acids. The CDR3 bases are TGTGCCAGTAGTATAGGACTAGCGGAATCCTACGAGCAGTACTTC. Protein: CASSIGLAESYEQYF.

This clonotype was detected ten times or more. This chain uses TRBV10-3 with TRBJ2-5; 14 nucleotides match TRBD2. Per the germline V gene, CDR1 is ENHRY and CDR2 is SYGVKD. The V and J ends lost 6 bases and 5 bases, in that order; junction bases with no gene match: 5. CDR3 length equals 15 residues. CDR3 nucleotides: TGTGCCATCAGAAGGACTAGCGGGAGGAGGGAGACCCAGTACTTC. This codes for CAIRRTSGRRETQYF.

This clonotype was counted only a few times. The J gene is TRBJ1-5, the V gene TRBV12-3 or TRBV12-4, with 10 bases aligning to TRBD1. The J segment lost 4 bases and the V segment lost 6 bases, leaving 3 bases of the junction unmatched. This CDR3 contains 14 residues. The CDR3 region has the DNA TGTGCCAGCAGGGGGACAGGGGTAAATCAGCCCCAGCATTTT. It translates to CASRGTGVNQPQHF.

Ten or more counts support this clonotype. This chain links TRBV5-1 with TRBJ2-4, with D perhaps matching TRBD2 (5 bases). V was shortened by 1 base and J by 7 bases, with 18 bases between the two germline ends. Germline loops: CDR1 SGHRS, CDR2 YFSETQ. This CDR3 contains 16 residues. CDR3 in amino acids: CASSLIPGVGENIQYF. CDR3 nucleotides: TGCGCCAGCAGCTTGATCCCCGGGGTTGGCGAGAACATTCAGTACTTC.

This clonotype was detected ten times or more. This chain connects TRBV7-9 to TRBJ2-1; 12 nucleotides line up with TRBD2. CDR1 SEHNR and CDR2 FQNEAQ come from the germline V gene (reference sequence). The CDR3 runs 17 residues. The J segment lost 2 bases and the V segment lost 3 bases, leaving 5 bases of the junction unmatched. CDR3 loop: CASSFRLAGEPYNEQFF. DNA for the CDR3: TGTGCCAGCAGCTTCCGACTAGCGGGAGAACCCTACAATGAGCAGTTCTTC.

This clonotype was recorded a few times. J is TRBJ2-2 and V is TRBV5-1; TRBD1 aligns across 7 bases. Trimming cost V 4 bases and J 4 bases; bases outside gene matches: 4. CDR1 is SGHRS and CDR2 is YFSETQ in the germline V gene. The CDR3 has 14 residues. The CDR3 is CASSPTGTTGELFF. CDR3 nucleotide sequence: TGCGCCAGCAGCCCGACAGGGACCACCGGGGAGCTGTTTTTT.

This clonotype has only a few counts. V is TRBV20-1 and J is TRBJ2-7; maybe TRBD2 (5 bases). With 6 bases removed from V and 5 bases from J, the gap between germline ends came to 8 bases. This CDR3 comprises 10 residues. Germline V gives CDR1 DFQATT, CDR2 SNEGSKA (reference sequence). The CDR3: CSASGNEQYF. CDR3 coding DNA: TGCAGTGCGAGCGGAAACGAGCAGTACTTC.

This clonotype was seen more than once but under ten times. The V and J genes are TRBV5-1 and TRBJ1-3, with D hard to call. The CDR3 totals 15 residues. Deletions cut 0 bases from V and 3 bases from J, with 10 bases between. Germline CDR1 SGHRS, CDR2 YFSETQ. This CDR3 reads CASSLEPGSGNTIYF. In nucleotides, the CDR3 is TGCGCCAGCAGCTTGGAGCCGGGAAGTGGAAACACCATATATTTT.

The genes are TRBV20-1 and TRBJ2-3; 13 bases are shared with TRBD2. The CDR3 has 16 residues. J was trimmed by 0 bases and V by 6 bases; bases with no gene match: 6. Germline V gives CDR1 DFQATT, CDR2 SNEGSKA (reference sequence). The CDR3 region is CSAAGLAGESTDTQYF. Written as DNA, the CDR3 is TGCAGTGCGGCCGGACTAGCGGGAGAAAGCACAGATACGCAGTATTTT.

There are many counts of this clonotype. This chain joins TRBV5-1 and TRBJ2-7; no clear D. V was clipped by 1 base and J by 2 bases, with 4 bases between them. The CDR3 runs to 12 residues. Germline-derived CDR1 and CDR2 are SGHRS and YFSETQ. CDR3 nucleotides: TGCGCCAGCAGCTTGACAGCCTACGAGCAGTACTTC. The encoded protein is CASSLTAYEQYF.

This clonotype was seen many times. V gene TRBV12-3 or TRBV12-4 combines with J gene TRBJ1-6, with D unresolved. The CDR3 covers 13 residues. V was pared by 5 bases and J by 16 bases, with 18 bases between. Written as DNA, the CDR3 is TGTGCCAGCAGTATCCTCGGAGGCGTTCGGCTCCACTTT. Translating it yields CASSILGGVRLHF.

Comment on this clonotype: At one end the junction does not follow the germline gene, possibly because of a read error. The chain has TRBV4-3 and TRBJ1-4, with 7 bases fitting TRBD1. CDR3 size: 16 residues. Germline CDR1 is LGHNA and CDR2 is YSLEER. The CDR3 sequence is CASSLQPGQRNEKLVF. In nucleotides, the CDR3 is TGCGCCAGCAGCCTCCAACCGGGACAGAGGAATGAAAAACTGGTTTTT.

This sequence joins TRBV29-1 and TRBJ2-3, with 7 bases lining up with TRBD2. This CDR3 is 16 amino acids long. J gave up 1 base and V 8 bases, and 15 bases lay outside the gene matches. CDR1 is SQVTM, CDR2 ANQGSEA, per germline. CDR3 residues: CSINRRTRGGTDTQYF. CDR3 coding DNA: TGCAGCATCAATAGGCGGACTAGGGGCGGCACAGATACGCAGTATTTT.

This clonotype was detected many times. The V gene is TRBV28, the J gene TRBJ2-4, with D possibly being TRBD2 (6 bases). CDR1 is MDHEN, CDR2 SYDVKM, per germline. The CDR3 runs to 12 residues. Trimming stripped 6 bases from V and 3 bases from J, with 6 bases between. The CDR3 DNA sequence: TGTGCCAGCAGGGGGGGCAAAAACATTCAGTACTTC. It codes for CASRGGKNIQYF.

This clonotype was seen ten or more times. The chain has TRBV20-1 and TRBJ2-5; 7 nucleotides align to TRBD1. CDR3 length: 14 amino acids. In germline, CDR1 is DFQATT, CDR2 SNEGSKA (reference sequence). Trimming at V came to 6 bases and at J to 5 bases, leaving 12 bases not matched to a gene. CDR3 nucleotides: TGCAGTGCAGAGGGACAGCGGCCGATTGAGACCCAGTACTTC. Encoded protein: CSAEGQRPIETQYF.

This clonotype occurred many times. This chain connects TRBV7-2 to TRBJ1-4; tentative D call: TRBD1 (5 bases). Per the germline V gene, CDR1 is SGHTA and CDR2 is FQGNSA. The CDR3 sequence is 15 residues long. Trimming stripped 0 bases from V and 8 bases from J, with 13 bases between. The chain's CDR3 is CASSLARTRGEKLFF. DNA for the CDR3: TGTGCCAGCAGCTTAGCCAGGACCCGGGGGGAAAAACTGTTTTTT. The entire variable domain, with the rest obtained from reference TRBV7-2 and TRBJ1-4, is as follows: GAGVSQSPSNKVTEKGKDVELRCDPISGHTALYWYRQSLGQGLEFLIYFQGNSAPDKSGLPSDRFSAERTGGSVSTLTIQRTQQEDSAVYLCASSLARTRGEKLFFGSGTQLSVL.